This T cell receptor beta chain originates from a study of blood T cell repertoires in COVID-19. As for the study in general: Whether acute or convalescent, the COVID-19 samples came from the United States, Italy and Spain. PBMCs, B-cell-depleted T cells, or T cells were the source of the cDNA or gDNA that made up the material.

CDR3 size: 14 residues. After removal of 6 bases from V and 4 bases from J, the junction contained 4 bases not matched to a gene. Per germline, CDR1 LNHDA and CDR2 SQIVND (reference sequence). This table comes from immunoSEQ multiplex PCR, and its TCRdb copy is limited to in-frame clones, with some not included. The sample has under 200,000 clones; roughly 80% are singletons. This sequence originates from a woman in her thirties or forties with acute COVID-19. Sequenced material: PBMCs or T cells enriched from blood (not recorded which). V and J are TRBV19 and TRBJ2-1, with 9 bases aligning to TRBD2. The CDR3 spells CASRASGKYNEQFF. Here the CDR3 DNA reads TGTGCCAGTAGGGCTAGCGGGAAGTACAATGAGCAGTTCTTC.